This T cell receptor (beta chain) was recovered during a study of T cells in Graves' hyperthyroidism and ophthalmopathy. CDR3 length: 16 amino acids. Germline CDR1 SEHNR, CDR2 FQNEAQ (reference sequence). V was pared by 4 bases and J by 0 bases, with 15 bases between. Amplified TCR beta CDR3 regions derived from RNA transcripts. An initial round of RT-PCR targeting the TCR CDR3 relied on the HTBI primer set. One entry per CDR3 protein, called by TCRdb with MiXCR from the multiplex PCR reads. Among under 800,000 distinct CDR3 sequences listed, 12% to 15% were seen once. This clonotype was seen many times. The target antigen is unknown. Hyperthyroidism, newly diagnosed and lasting under 2 months, affected patients aged 18 to 65. Not enrolled were patients with uncontrolled infection, other autoimmune disease, pregnancy or lactation. Whole-study results and caveats: Ophthalmopathy was distinguished from stable hyperthyroidism by 13 V-J signatures.

The sequence was obtained from a woman aged 18-29 years with Graves' hyperthyroidism. The sample consisted of blood. The V call is TRBV7-9, the J call TRBJ1-1; TRBD1 is a possible D gene (5 bases). CDR3 nucleotides: TGTGCCAGCAGCTCGGGGGTGGGCAGCGTGAACACTGAAGCTTTCTTT. It yields the protein CASSSGVGSVNTEAFF.